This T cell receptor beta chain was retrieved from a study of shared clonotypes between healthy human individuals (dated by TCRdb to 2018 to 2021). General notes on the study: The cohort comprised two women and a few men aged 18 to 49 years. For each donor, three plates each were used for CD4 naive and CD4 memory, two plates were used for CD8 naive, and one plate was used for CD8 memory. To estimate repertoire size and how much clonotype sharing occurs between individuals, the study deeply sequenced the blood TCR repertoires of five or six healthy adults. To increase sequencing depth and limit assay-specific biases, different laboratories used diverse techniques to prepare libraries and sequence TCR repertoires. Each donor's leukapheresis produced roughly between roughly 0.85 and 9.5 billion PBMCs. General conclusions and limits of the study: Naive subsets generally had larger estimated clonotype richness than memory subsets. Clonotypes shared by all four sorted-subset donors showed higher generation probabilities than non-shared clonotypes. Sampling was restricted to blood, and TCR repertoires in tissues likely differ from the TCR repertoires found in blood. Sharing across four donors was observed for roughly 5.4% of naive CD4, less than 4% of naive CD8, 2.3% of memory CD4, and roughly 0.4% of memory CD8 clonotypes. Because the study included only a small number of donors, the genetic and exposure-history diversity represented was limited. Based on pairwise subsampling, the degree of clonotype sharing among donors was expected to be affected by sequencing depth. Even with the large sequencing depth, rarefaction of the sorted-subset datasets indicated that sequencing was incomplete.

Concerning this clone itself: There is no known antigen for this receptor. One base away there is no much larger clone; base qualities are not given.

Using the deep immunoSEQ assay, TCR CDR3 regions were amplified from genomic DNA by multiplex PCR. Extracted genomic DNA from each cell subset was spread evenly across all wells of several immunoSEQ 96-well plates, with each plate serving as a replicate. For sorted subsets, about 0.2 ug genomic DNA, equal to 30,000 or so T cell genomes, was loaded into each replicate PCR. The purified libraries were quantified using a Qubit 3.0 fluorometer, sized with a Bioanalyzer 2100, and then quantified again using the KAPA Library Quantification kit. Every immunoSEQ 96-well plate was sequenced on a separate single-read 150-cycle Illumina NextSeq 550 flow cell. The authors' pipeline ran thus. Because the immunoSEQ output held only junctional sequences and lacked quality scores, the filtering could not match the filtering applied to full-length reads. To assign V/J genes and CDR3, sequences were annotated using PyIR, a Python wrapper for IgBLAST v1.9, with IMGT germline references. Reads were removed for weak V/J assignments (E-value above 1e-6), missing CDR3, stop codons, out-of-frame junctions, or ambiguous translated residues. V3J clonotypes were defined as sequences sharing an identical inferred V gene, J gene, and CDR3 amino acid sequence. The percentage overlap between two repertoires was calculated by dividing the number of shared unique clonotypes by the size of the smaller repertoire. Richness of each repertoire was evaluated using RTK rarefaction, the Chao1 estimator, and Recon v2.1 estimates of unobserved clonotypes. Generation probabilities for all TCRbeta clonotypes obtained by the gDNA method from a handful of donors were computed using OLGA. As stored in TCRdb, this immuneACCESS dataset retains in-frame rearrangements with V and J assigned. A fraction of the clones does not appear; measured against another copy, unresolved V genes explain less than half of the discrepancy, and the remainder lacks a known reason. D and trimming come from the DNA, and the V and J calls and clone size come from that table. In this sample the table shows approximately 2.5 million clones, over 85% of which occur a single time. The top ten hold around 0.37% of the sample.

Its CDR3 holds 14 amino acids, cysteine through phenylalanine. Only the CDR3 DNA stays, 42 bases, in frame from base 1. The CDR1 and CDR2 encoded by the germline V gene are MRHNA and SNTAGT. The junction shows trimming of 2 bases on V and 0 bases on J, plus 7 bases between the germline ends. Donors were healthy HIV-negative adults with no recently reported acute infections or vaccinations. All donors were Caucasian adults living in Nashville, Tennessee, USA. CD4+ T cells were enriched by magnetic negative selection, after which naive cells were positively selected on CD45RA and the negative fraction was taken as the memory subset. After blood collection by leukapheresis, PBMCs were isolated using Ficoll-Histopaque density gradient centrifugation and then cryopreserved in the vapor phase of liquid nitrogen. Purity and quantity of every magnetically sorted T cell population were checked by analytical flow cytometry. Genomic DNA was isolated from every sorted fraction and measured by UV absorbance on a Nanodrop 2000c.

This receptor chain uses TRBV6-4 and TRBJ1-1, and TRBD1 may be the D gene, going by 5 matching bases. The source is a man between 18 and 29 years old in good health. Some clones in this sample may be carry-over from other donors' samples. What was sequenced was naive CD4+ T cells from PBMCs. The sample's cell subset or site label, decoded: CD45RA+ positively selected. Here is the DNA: TGTGCCAGCAGTGACCGGACAATGAACACTGAAGCTTTCTTT. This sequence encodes CASSDRTMNTEAFF.